This TCR beta chain was recovered during a study of shared clonotypes between healthy human individuals. General study findings and limits: Between a few donors, naive CD4 clonotypes were shared at a level of about 5%.

Concerning this clone: The antigen remains unidentified.

The data were produced by immunoSEQ multiplex PCR, yet TCRdb's version contains in-frame clones alone and is incomplete. The sample holds 500,000 or so clones, around 95% seen once. In germline, CDR1 is MDHEN, CDR2 SYDVKM. CDR3 length: 13 residues. The V and J ends lost 4 bases and 6 bases respectively, with 9 bases between them. This chain uses TRBV28 with TRBJ1-4; a weak D match, TRBD1 (5 bases). The sequence came from a woman in her thirties in good health. The specimen sequenced was naive CD4+ T cells sorted from blood. Subset meaning: CD45RA+ positively selected. Written as DNA, the CDR3 is TGTGCCAGCAGTTCTCCGGGGCATGAAAAACTGTTTTTT. It specifies CASSSPGHEKLFF.